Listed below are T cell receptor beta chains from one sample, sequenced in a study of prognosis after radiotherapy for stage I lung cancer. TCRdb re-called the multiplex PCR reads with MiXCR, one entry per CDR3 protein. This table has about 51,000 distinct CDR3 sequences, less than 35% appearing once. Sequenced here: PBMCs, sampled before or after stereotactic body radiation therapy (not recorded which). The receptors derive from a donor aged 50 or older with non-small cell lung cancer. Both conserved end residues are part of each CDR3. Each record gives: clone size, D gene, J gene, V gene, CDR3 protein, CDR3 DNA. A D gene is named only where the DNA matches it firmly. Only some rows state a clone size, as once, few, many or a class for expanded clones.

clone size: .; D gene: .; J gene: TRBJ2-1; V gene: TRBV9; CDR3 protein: CASSVGFSYNEQFF; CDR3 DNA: TGTGCCAGCAGCGTAGGCTTCTCCTACAATGAGCAGTTCTTC
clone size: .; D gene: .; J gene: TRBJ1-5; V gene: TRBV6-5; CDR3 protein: CASSWGLAGNQPQHF; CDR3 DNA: TGTGCCAGCAGTTGGGGACTAGCGGGGAATCAGCCCCAGCATTTT
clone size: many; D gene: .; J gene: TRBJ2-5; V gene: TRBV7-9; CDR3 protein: CASSPPRGLASSYQETQYF; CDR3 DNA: TGTGCCAGCAGCCCCCCGAGGGGGCTAGCGTCGTCGTACCAAGAGACCCAGTACTTC
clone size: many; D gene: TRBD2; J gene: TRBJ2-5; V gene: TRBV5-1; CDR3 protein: CASSFTSGQETQYF; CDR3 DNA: TGCGCCAGCAGCTTTACTAGCGGACAAGAGACCCAGTACTTC
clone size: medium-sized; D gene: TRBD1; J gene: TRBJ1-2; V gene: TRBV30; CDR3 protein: CAWSAGQGSNYGYTF; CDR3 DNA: TGTGCCTGGAGTGCGGGACAGGGATCTAACTATGGCTACACCTTC
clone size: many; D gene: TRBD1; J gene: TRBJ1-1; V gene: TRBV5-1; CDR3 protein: CASSFTGGRTEAFF; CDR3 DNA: TGCGCCAGCAGCTTCACAGGGGGCAGGACTGAAGCTTTCTTT
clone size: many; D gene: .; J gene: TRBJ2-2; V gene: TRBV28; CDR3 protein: CASSLSAPTGELFF; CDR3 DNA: TGTGCCAGCAGTTTATCCGCACCCACCGGGGAGCTGTTTTTT
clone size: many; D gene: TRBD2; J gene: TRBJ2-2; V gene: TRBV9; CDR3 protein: CASSASGTSGTGELFF; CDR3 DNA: TGTGCCAGCAGCGCCTCCGGGACTAGCGGCACCGGGGAGCTGTTTTTT
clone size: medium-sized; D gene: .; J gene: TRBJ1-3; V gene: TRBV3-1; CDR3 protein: CASSQSHSGNTIYF; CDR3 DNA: TGTGCCAGCAGCCAAAGTCACAGTGGAAACACCATATATTTT
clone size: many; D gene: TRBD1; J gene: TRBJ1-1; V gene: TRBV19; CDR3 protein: CASSNLDRVDTEAFF; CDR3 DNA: TGTGCCAGTAGTAATCTAGACAGGGTGGACACTGAAGCTTTCTTT
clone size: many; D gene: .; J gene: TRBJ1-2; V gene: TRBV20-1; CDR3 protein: CSAYTQTDYGYTF; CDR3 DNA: TGCAGTGCTTATACCCAGACGGATTATGGCTACACCTTC
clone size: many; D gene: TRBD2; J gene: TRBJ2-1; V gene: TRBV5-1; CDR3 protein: CASSSRSGRVNEQFF; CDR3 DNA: TGCGCCAGCAGCTCAAGAAGCGGGAGAGTCAATGAGCAGTTCTTC
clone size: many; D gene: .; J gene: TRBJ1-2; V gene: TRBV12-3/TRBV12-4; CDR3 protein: CASRVPIMRGGYTF; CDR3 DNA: TGTGCCAGCAGGGTCCCCATAATGCGGGGGGGCTACACCTTC
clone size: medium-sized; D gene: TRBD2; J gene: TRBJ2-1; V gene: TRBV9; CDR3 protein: CASSFGLAEDNEQFF; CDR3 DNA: TGTGCCAGCAGCTTCGGACTAGCGGAGGACAATGAGCAGTTCTTC
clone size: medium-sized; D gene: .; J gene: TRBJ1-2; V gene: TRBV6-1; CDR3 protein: CATVWGNGYTF; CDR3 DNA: TGTGCCACCGTTTGGGGAAATGGCTACACCTTC
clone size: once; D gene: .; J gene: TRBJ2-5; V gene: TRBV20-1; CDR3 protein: CSAISGRASYSYNEQYF; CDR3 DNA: TGCAGTGCTATCAGCGGTAGGGCCTCTTACTCCTACAATGAGCAGTACTTC
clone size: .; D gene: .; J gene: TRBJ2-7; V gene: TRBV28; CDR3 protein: CASSFLGPEDEQYF; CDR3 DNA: TGTGCCAGCAGTTTTTTGGGACCCGAAGACGAGCAGTACTTC
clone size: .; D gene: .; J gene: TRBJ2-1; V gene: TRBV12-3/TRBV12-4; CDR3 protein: CASTDSYGNRAEQFF; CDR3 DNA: TGTGCCAGCACTGACAGCTACGGGAACAGAGCAGAGCAGTTCTTC
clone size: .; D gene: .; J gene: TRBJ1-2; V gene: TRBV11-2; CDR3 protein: CASSPRTSYGYTF; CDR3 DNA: TGTGCCAGCAGCCCGAGGACAAGTTATGGCTACACCTTC
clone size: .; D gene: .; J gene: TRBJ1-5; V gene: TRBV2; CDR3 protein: CASRRRDGINQPQHF; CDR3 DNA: TGTGCCAGCAGGCGCCGGGACGGGATCAATCAGCCCCAGCATTTT
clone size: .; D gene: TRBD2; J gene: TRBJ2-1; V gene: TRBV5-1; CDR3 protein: CASSWGTSGRAYNEQFF; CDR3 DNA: TGCGCTAGCAGCTGGGGGACTAGCGGGAGAGCCTACAATGAGCAGTTCTTC
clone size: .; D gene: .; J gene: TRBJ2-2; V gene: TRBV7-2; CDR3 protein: CASSSKAGGGGELFF; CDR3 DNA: TGTGCCAGCAGCTCTAAGGCAGGGGGGGGCGGGGAGCTGTTTTTT
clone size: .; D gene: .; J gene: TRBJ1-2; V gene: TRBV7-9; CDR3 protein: CASSLRDYGYTF; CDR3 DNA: TGTGCCAGCTCACTACGAGACTATGGCTACACCTTC
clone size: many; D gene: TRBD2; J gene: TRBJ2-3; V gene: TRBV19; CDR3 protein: CASGWSGNTDTQYF; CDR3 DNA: TGTGCCAGTGGCTGGAGCGGGAACACAGATACGCAGTATTTT
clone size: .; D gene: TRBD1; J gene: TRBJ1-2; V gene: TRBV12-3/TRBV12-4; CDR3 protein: CASRDGQGAGGYTF; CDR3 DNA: TGTGCCAGCAGAGATGGACAGGGGGCTGGAGGCTACACCTTC
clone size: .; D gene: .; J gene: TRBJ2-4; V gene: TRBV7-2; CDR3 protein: CASSLTRGKNIQYF; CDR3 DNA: TGTGCCAGCAGCCTAACCCGGGGCAAAAACATTCAGTACTTC
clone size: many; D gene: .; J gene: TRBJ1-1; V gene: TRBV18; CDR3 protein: CASSRDGNTEAFF; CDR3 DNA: TGTGCCAGCTCACGGGACGGGAACACTGAAGCTTTCTTT
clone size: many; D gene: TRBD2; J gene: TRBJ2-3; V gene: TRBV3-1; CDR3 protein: CASSQGLAASTDTQYF; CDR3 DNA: TGTGCCAGCAGCCAAGGCCTAGCGGCTAGCACAGATACGCAGTATTTT
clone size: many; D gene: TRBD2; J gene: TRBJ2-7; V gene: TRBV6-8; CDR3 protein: CASWEGCYEQYF; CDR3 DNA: TGTGCCAGCTGGGAGGGCTGCTACGAGCAGTACTTC
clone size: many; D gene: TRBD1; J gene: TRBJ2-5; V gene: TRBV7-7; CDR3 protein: CASSLRKTGGAETQYF; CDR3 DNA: TGTGCTAGCAGCCTCCGGAAGACAGGGGGCGCGGAGACCCAGTACTTC
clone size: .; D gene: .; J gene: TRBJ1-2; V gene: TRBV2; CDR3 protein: CAGNRGSGYTF; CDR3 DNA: TGTGCCGGCAATCGCGGGTCTGGCTACACCTTC
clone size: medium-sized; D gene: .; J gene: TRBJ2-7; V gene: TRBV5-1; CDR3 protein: CASSTTTGTEQYF; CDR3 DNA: TGCGCCAGCAGCACTACCACAGGGACGGAGCAGTACTTC
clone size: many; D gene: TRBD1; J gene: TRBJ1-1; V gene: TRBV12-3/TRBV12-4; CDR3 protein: CASSLLRQGETEAFF; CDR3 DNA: TGTGCCAGCAGTTTGCTGCGACAGGGGGAAACTGAAGCTTTCTTT
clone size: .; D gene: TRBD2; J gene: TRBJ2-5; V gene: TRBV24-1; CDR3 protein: CATSDGSRGGRWETQYF; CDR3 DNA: TGTGCCACCAGTGATGGCAGCCGCGGGGGGCGGTGGGAGACCCAGTACTTC
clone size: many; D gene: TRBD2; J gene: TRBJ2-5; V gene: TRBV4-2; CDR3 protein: CASSQDVAGAVETQYF; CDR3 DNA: TGTGCCAGCAGCCAAGATGTAGCGGGAGCGGTGGAGACCCAGTACTTC